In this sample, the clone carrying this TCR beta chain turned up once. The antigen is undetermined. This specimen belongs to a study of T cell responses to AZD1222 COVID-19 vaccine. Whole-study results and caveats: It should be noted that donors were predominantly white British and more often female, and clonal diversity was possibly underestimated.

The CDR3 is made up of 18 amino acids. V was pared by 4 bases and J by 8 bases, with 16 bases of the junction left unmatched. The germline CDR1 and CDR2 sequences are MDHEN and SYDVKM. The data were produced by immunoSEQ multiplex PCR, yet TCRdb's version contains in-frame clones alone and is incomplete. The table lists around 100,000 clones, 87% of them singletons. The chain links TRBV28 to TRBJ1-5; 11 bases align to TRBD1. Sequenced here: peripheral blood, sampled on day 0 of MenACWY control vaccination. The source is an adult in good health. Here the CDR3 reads CASSSPGPGTGGLEPQHF. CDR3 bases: TGTGCCAGCAGTTCACCGGGCCCCGGGACAGGGGGGTTGGAGCCCCAGCATTTT.